This T cell receptor beta chain was retrieved from a study of blood T cell repertoires in COVID-19 (dated by TCRdb to between 2020 and 2021). For the study in its entirety: Samples from collaborators originated in the United States, Italy and Spain and spanned both the acute and convalescent phases of COVID-19. Sample metadata almost always included a de-identified subject ID, COVID-19 status, age in years and sex. Deeply sampled blood TCRbeta repertoires from subjects exposed to, actively infected with, or recovered from COVID-19 were included in the dataset. A freely available public database, intended as a resource for researchers studying the immune response to SARS-CoV-2, is where the repertoires were released. Where available, HLA class I and class II types were taken from metadata supplied by the sample provider and were not determined by assay-based typing. The prospective study material was composed of cDNA or gDNA derived from T cells, B-cell-depleted T cells, or PBMCs. Samples came from the ongoing ImmuneRACE study (first 160 participants) plus 1,254 subjects from 6 global collaborators.

This clone was found a few times. It lacks a known antigen. Within one base of it there is no much larger clone, and no base qualities were kept. The immunoSEQ Assay, a bias-controlled multiplex PCR, was used to amplify TCRbeta CDR3 regions from genomic DNA. Per the original workflow: Within the assay, amplification of reference gene primers was used to estimate how many nucleated cells each sample contained. To quantify the absolute abundance of each unique TCRbeta CDR3 rearrangement, sequence reads were collapsed and filtered. For each sample, productive Simpson clonality was calculated by taking the square root of Simpson's diversity index across productive rearrangements. TCRdb mirrors the immuneACCESS table, restricted to in-frame sequences. Some clones are absent from its copies; in checked studies, under half trace to an unresolved V gene, and the reason for the others is unknown. For V, J and clone size, that table is used; D and trimming come from the DNA. Within this sample are 250,000 to 300,000 clones, with about 89% of them counted one time only. The ten largest clonotypes hold 1% to 1.5% of the sample.

In the prospective study, participants were 18 to 89 years old, resided in approximately 25 geographic areas of the United States, and were enrolled through a virtual design. To assign participants to cohorts, the prospective study relied on clinical history that participants themselves reported in a screening survey and a study questionnaire. In the prospective study, whole blood, serum and a nasopharyngeal or oropharyngeal swab were collected from each participant by mobile phlebotomists. Additional blood draws and questionnaires over an approximately two-month period could optionally be provided by prospective study participants. Before DNA extraction, blood samples from the prospective study were shipped at room temperature or frozen. The investigation overall reported the following: How much clinical and demographic metadata was included differed by source and by participant, and the metadata was provided uncurated.

The CDR3, from cysteine to phenylalanine, totals 16 residues. Left in the record is the CDR3 DNA by itself, 48 bases read in frame from the first base. Looking up the germline V gene yields CDR1 KGHDR and CDR2 SFDVKD. The V end loses 2 bases and the J end loses 6 bases, and a stretch of 15 bases separates them. The sample taken for sequencing was PBMCs or T cells enriched from blood (not recorded which). The chain uses TRBV24-1 and TRBJ2-2; TRBD2 is perhaps the D gene, given 5 matching bases. The source of this sequence is a human donor in a cohort exposed to, infected with or recovered from COVID-19 (not recorded which). The donor label of this sample is uncertain. The nucleotides read TGTGCCACCAGTGATTCCTTTGGATTCGGGGCCGGGGAGCTGTTTTTT. It is translated as CATSDSFGFGAGELFF.